A selection of T cell receptor beta chains follows, all from one sample in a study of shared clonotypes between healthy human individuals. Repertoires were generated with immunoSEQ multiplex PCR, while TCRdb's copy carries only in-frame clones and drops some. The table includes some 2,400,000 clones, roughly 95% detected once. Sequencing was performed on naive CD4+ T cells sorted from blood. The receptor source for this set is a man aged 18 to 30 in good health. The CDR3 runs from the conserved cysteine through the conserved F or W. The D gene is left open where the match is weak. A row's size may be missing; if present it is once, few, many or a size class.

size: NA
length: 15
V: TRBV27
D: TRBD1
J: TRBJ2-5
DNA: TGTGCCAGCAGTTTACAGGGGGCGATGGGGGAGACCCAGTACTTC
CDR3: CASSLQGAMGETQYF

size: NA
length: 14
V: TRBV6-7
D: TRBD1
J: TRBJ2-3
DNA: TGTGCCGGGGGACAGGGTCTATCCACAGATACGCAGTATTTT
CDR3: CAGGQGLSTDTQYF

size: NA
length: 15
V: TRBV5-1
D: NA
J: TRBJ2-7
DNA: TGCGCCAGCAGCTTGAGAACACAGCCCTCCTACGAGCAGTACTTC
CDR3: CASSLRTQPSYEQYF

size: NA
length: 12
V: TRBV2
D: NA
J: TRBJ2-1
DNA: TGTGCCAGCAGTCCTAGTCTCAATGAGCAGTTCTTC
CDR3: CASSPSLNEQFF

size: NA
length: 14
V: TRBV7-2
D: NA
J: TRBJ1-2
DNA: TGTGCCAGCAGCTTAGCAGGGGAATCGAATGGCTACACCTTC
CDR3: CASSLAGESNGYTF

size: NA
length: 13
V: TRBV5-1
D: TRBD1
J: TRBJ2-3
DNA: TGCGCCAGCAGCTGGACAGGGGGAGATACGCAGTATTTT
CDR3: CASSWTGGDTQYF

size: once
length: 14
V: TRBV4-3
D: NA
J: TRBJ2-5
DNA: TGCGCCAGCAGCCAAGATCTCGGGCCCTCGAACCAGTACTTC
CDR3: CASSQDLGPSNQYF

size: NA
length: 15
V: TRBV19
D: NA
J: TRBJ1-3
DNA: TGTGCCAGTAGTAAAACGGACAGCTCTGGAAACACCATATATTTT
CDR3: CASSKTDSSGNTIYF

size: NA
length: 15
V: TRBV7-2
D: NA
J: TRBJ2-2
DNA: TGTGCCAGCAGCACCTGGACAGCGTTAACCGGGGAGCTGTTTTTT
CDR3: CASSTWTALTGELFF

size: NA
length: 14
V: TRBV5-1
D: NA
J: TRBJ1-1
DNA: TGCGCCAGCAGCTTGGCAGGCGAAAACACTGAAGCTTTCTTT
CDR3: CASSLAGENTEAFF

size: once
length: 15
V: TRBV6-5
D: NA
J: TRBJ2-2
DNA: TGTGCCAGCAGGGGTAGGGGAGGGAACACCGGGGAGCTGTTTTTT
CDR3: CASRGRGGNTGELFF

size: NA
length: 14
V: TRBV19
D: NA
J: TRBJ1-1
DNA: TGTGCCAGTACCTCTTTGGGGGTAGGGACTGAAGCTTTCTTT
CDR3: CASTSLGVGTEAFF

size: NA
length: 15
V: TRBV5-4
D: NA
J: TRBJ1-2
DNA: TGTGCCAGCAGCTTGGGTCTCAGTGCTAACTATGGCTACACCTTC
CDR3: CASSLGLSANYGYTF

size: NA
length: 13
V: TRBV9
D: NA
J: TRBJ1-5
DNA: TGTGCCAGCAGCGCGGACAGCTATCAGCCCCAGCATTTT
CDR3: CASSADSYQPQHF

size: NA
length: 18
V: TRBV7-2
D: TRBD2
J: TRBJ2-3
DNA: TGTGCCAGCAGCTCGGGACGCGGGAGGGCGGGGACGCCAGATACGCAGTATTTT
CDR3: CASSSGRGRAGTPDTQYF

size: NA
length: 13
V: TRBV10-3
D: NA
J: TRBJ2-2
DNA: TGTGCCATCAGTGAGTCGCCCACCGGGGAGCTGTTTTTT
CDR3: CAISESPTGELFF

size: NA
length: 14
V: TRBV6-6
D: TRBD2
J: TRBJ2-7
DNA: TGTGCCAGCATTCATAGCGGGGGAGGCTACGAGCAGTACTTC
CDR3: CASIHSGGGYEQYF

size: NA
length: 15
V: TRBV5-1
D: NA
J: TRBJ2-2
DNA: TGCGCCAGCAGCCGCTCCTCCGGGAGCACCGGGGAGCTGTTTTTT
CDR3: CASSRSSGSTGELFF

size: NA
length: 13
V: TRBV18
D: NA
J: TRBJ1-6
DNA: TGTGCCAGCTCACCAAGGGGGGGTTCACCCCTCCACTTT
CDR3: CASSPRGGSPLHF

size: NA
length: 13
V: TRBV6-1
D: NA
J: TRBJ2-7
DNA: TGTGCCAGCACCTCTTTAGAAGGCTACGAGCAGTACTTC
CDR3: CASTSLEGYEQYF

size: once
length: 16
V: TRBV5-4
D: TRBD2
J: TRBJ2-3
DNA: TGTGCCAGCAGCTTTATGGGACTAGCGGGAGCAGATACGCAGTATTTT
CDR3: CASSFMGLAGADTQYF

size: NA
length: 15
V: TRBV6-5
D: TRBD1
J: TRBJ1-1
DNA: TGTGCCAGCAGCCCAGGGACAGGGATCGCCGCTGAAGCTTTCTTT
CDR3: CASSPGTGIAAEAFF

size: NA
length: 15
V: TRBV7-8
D: NA
J: TRBJ1-6
DNA: TGTGCCAGCAGCTTAGTGGGAGGGAAGGATTCACCCCTCCACTTT
CDR3: CASSLVGGKDSPLHF

size: NA
length: 15
V: TRBV2
D: NA
J: TRBJ1-2
DNA: TGTGCCAGCCGGGAACGGGGGACGGATACTATGGGCTACACCTTC
CDR3: CASRERGTDTMGYTF

size: NA
length: 16
V: TRBV13
D: NA
J: TRBJ2-7
DNA: TGTGCCAGCAGCCAGCGGATCCGGGCGCCTCCCTACGAGCAGTACTTC
CDR3: CASSQRIRAPPYEQYF

size: once
length: 16
V: TRBV6-1
D: NA
J: TRBJ1-2
DNA: TGTGCCAGCAGTGAATACGGGCCCGCGGCCCCCTATGGCTACACCTTC
CDR3: CASSEYGPAAPYGYTF

size: NA
length: 15
V: TRBV7-2
D: NA
J: TRBJ2-3
DNA: TGTGCCAGCAGCTTAGGGGGGCACCGCACAGATACGCAGTATTTT
CDR3: CASSLGGHRTDTQYF

size: NA
length: 16
V: TRBV5-1
D: TRBD2
J: TRBJ2-2
DNA: TGCGCCAGCAGCGATGGACTAGCGGGAGACACCGGGGAGCTGTTTTTT
CDR3: CASSDGLAGDTGELFF

size: NA
length: 13
V: TRBV1
D: NA
J: TRBJ2-4
DNA: TGCACCAGCAGCCAAGAATGGAAAGAGAGAAAGTACTTC
CDR3: CTSSQEWKERKYF

size: NA
length: 16
V: TRBV6-5
D: NA
J: TRBJ1-4
DNA: TGTGCCAGCAGTTACTCGATTTTTCAGATTAATGAAAAACTGTTTTTT
CDR3: CASSYSIFQINEKLFF

size: NA
length: 17
V: TRBV7-2
D: TRBD2
J: TRBJ2-5
DNA: TGTGCCAGCAGCTTAAACCCCCCAGCGGGGGGACAAGAGACCCAGTACTTC
CDR3: CASSLNPPAGGQETQYF